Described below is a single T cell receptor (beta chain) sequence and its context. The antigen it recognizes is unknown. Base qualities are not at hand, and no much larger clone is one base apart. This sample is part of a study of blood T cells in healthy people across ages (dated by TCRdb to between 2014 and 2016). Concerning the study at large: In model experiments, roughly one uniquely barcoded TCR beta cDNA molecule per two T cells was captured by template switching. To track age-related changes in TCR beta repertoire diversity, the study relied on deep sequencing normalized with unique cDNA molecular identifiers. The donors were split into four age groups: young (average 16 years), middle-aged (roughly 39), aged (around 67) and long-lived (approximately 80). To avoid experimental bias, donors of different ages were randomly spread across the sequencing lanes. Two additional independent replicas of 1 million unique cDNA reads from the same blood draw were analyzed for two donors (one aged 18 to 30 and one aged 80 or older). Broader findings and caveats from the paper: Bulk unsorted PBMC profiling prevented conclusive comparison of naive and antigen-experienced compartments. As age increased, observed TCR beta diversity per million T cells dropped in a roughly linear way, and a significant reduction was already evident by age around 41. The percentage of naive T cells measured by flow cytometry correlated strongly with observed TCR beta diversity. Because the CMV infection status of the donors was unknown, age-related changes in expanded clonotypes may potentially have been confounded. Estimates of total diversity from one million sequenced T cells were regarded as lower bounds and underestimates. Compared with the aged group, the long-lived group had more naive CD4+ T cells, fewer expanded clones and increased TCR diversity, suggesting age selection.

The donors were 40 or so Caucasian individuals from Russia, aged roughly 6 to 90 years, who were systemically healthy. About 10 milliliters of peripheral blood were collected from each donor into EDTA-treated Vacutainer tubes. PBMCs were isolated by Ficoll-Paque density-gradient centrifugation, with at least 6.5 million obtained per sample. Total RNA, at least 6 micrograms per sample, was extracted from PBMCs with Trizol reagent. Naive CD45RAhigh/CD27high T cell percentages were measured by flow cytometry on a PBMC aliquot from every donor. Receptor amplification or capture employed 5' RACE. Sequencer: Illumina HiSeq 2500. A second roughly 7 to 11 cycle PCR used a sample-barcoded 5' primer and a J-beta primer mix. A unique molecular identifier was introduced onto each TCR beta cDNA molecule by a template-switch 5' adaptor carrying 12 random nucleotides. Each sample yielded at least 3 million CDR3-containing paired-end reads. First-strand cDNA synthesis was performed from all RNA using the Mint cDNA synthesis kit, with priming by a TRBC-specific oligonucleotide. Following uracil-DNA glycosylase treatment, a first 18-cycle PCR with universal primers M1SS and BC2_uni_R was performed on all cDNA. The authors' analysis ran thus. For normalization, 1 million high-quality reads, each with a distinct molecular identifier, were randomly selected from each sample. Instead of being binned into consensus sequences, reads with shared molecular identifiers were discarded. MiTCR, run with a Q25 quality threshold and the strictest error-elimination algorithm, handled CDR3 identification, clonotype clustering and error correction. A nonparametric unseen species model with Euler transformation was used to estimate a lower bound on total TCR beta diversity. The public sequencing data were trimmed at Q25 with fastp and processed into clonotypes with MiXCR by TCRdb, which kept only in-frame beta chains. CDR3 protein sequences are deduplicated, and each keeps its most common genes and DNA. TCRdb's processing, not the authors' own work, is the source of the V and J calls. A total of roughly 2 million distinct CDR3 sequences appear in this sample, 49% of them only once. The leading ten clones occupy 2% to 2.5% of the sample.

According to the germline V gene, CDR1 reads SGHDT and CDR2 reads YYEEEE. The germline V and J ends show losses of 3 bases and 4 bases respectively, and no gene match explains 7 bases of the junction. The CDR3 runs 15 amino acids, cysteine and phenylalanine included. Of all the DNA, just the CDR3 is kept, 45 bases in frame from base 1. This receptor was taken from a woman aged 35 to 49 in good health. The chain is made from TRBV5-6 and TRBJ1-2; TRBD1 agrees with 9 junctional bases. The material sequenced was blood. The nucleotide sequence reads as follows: TGTGCCAGCAGCTATGGGACAGGGTATAGCTATGGCTACACCTTC. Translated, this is CASSYGTGYSYGYTF.